The 16 T cell receptor beta chains below were found in one sample sequenced in a study of blood T cells in healthy people across ages. A second PCR, run for roughly 7 to 12 cycles, used a sample-barcoded 5' primer plus a J-beta primer mix. Each CDR3 protein gets one entry after TCRdb re-called the 5' RACE reads with MiXCR. In the table there are some 1.8 million distinct CDR3 sequences, 30% to 40% of which are singletons. What was sequenced was blood. All receptors come from a human donor in good health.

The genes are TRBV20-1 and TRBJ2-2; D may match TRBD1 or TRBD2 (5 bases each). The germline V and J ends were trimmed by 3 bases and 2 bases, with 10 bases remaining between them. The CDR3 covers 14 residues. Germline CDR1 and CDR2: DFQATT and SNEGSKA (reference sequence). The CDR3 DNA reads TGCAGTGCTAGCGGGGCTTCAAACACCGGGGAGCTGTTTTTT. Amino acid sequence: CSASGASNTGELFF.

This clonotype was detected a few times. The V and J genes are TRBV7-3 and TRBJ1-1; D remains unclear. V shed 6 bases and J shed 3 bases, with 11 bases lying between them. Germline V gives CDR1 SGHTA, CDR2 FQGTGA. There are 13 residues in the CDR3. Here the CDR3 DNA reads TGTGCCAGCAGTTACTCGAGGGACACTGAAGCTTTCTTT. This sequence encodes CASSYSRDTEAFF. Looking up the rest from reference TRBV7-3 and TRBJ1-1 gives the full variable domain: GAGVSQTPSNKVTEKGKYVELRCDPISGHTALYWYRQSLGQGPEFLIYFQGTGAADDSGLPNDRFFAVRPEGSVSTLKIQRTERGDSAVYLCASSYSRDTEAFFGQGTRLTVV.

In this sample, this clonotype turned up a few times. In DNA form, the CDR3 reads TGCGCCAGCAGCCAAGATACCGGGGGGAACAATGAGCAGTTCTTC. It is translated as CASSQDTGGNNEQFF. The V gene is TRBV4-3, the J gene TRBJ2-1, with 7 bases fitting TRBD2. CDR1 and CDR2 (germline): LGHNA, YSLEER. V shed 0 bases and J 5 bases; nucleotides not matched to a gene: 4. This CDR3 region has 15 residues.

Of note for this clonotype: Mismatch with germline at one junction end may stem from a read error. The chain links TRBV29-1 to TRBJ2-6; D is possibly TRBD1 (5 bases). This CDR3 comprises 15 residues. The germline gives CDR1 SQVTM, CDR2 ANQGSEA. Here the CDR3 DNA reads TGCAGCGTTGAAGACGGATTGGTTGGGGCCGACGTCCTGACTTTC. It encodes CSVEDGLVGADVLTF.

The chain has TRBV4-2 and TRBJ2-3, with 10 positions matching TRBD2. This CDR3 spans 17 amino acids. With 2 bases clipped from V and 3 bases from J, the junction kept 8 bases outside the gene matches. The germline CDR1 and CDR2 sequences are LGHNA and YNFKEQ. The CDR3, as DNA: TGTGCCAGCAGCCAAAACTTAGCGGGGGGTGGAACAGATACGCAGTATTTT. Amino acids: CASSQNLAGGGTDTQYF.

In nucleotides, the CDR3 is TGCAGCGCCGGACTAGCGGCTAACAATGAGCAGTTCTTC. It specifies CSAGLAANNEQFF. The rearrangement uses TRBV29-1 and TRBJ2-1; 10 bases map to TRBD2. In germline, CDR1 is SQVTM, CDR2 ANQGSEA. V lost 7 bases and J lost 5; bases outside the gene matches: 5. The CDR3 runs 13 residues.

J is TRBJ2-2 and V is TRBV5-8; D is possibly TRBD1 (7 bases). The V end lost 2 bases, the J end lost 6 bases, and 14 bases lay between the germline ends. This CDR3 spans 15 amino acids. The V gene's germline CDR1 is SGHTS and CDR2 YDEGEE. CDR3 region: CASSLGDREAGELFF. The CDR3 DNA follows: TGTGCCAGCAGCTTAGGCGACAGGGAGGCCGGGGAGCTGTTTTTT.

This clonotype was found a few times. The V and J genes are TRBV7-2 and TRBJ2-5, with 16 bases fitting TRBD2. With V trimmed by 5 bases and J by 7 bases, 7 bases remained unmatched. This CDR3 is built from 16 residues. The germline V gene encodes CDR1 SGHTA and CDR2 FQGNSA. The chain's CDR3 is CASSRGTSGGAGTQYF. Written as DNA, the CDR3 is TGTGCCAGCAGCAGAGGGACTAGCGGGGGGGCCGGGACCCAGTACTTC.

CDR3 sequence (DNA): TGTGCCAGCAGCCCCGGGGGACGCGCGAACACCGGGGAGCTGTTTTTT. Its protein product is CASSPGGRANTGELFF. V gene TRBV7-8 combines with J gene TRBJ2-2, with D perhaps matching TRBD2 (6 bases). CDR1 SGHVS and CDR2 FQNEAQ come from the germline V gene. V shed 5 bases and J shed 0 bases, with 13 bases lying between them. The CDR3 extends over 16 amino acids. Using reference TRBV7-8 and TRBJ2-2 for the parts outside the CDR3, the full variable domain is GAGVSQSPRYKVAKRGQDVALRCDPISGHVSLFWYQQALGQGPEFLTYFQNEAQLDKSGLPSDRFFAERPEGSVSTLKIQRTQQEDSAVYLCASSPGGRANTGELFFGEGSRLTVL.

This clonotype was seen a handful of times. The chain employs TRBV9 and TRBJ2-1; D may be TRBD2 (7 bases). Germline CDR1 and CDR2: SGDLS and YYNGEE. V lost 0 bases to trimming and J lost 7 bases, with 14 bases between them. This CDR3 spans 15 amino acids. The CDR3, as DNA: TGTGCCAGCAGCGTAGGTGGCAGGGGAGGGAATGAGCAGTTCTTC. Its translation: CASSVGGRGGNEQFF.

The V and J genes are TRBV7-2 and TRBJ2-7, with D perhaps TRBD1 (7 bases). Germline loops: CDR1 SGHTA, CDR2 FQGNSA. V lost 5 bases, J lost 3 bases, and 17 bases lay in between. The CDR3 totals 15 residues. The CDR3 loop is CASSVNGGGDYEQYF. The CDR3 nucleotides read TGTGCCAGCAGCGTAAACGGAGGGGGCGACTACGAGCAGTACTTC.

The V and J genes are TRBV6-5 and TRBJ2-6; D is perhaps TRBD1 (6 bases). V shed 5 bases and J shed 0 bases, with 8 bases lying between them. Germline-derived CDR1 and CDR2 are MNHEY and SVGAGI. This CDR3 spans 15 amino acids. CDR3 amino acids: CASSQGPSGANVLTF. The CDR3 DNA follows: TGTGCCAGCAGTCAGGGGCCCTCTGGGGCCAACGTCCTGACTTTC.

There are a few counts of this clonotype. This rearrangement joins TRBV5-1 to TRBJ2-5; either TRBD1 or TRBD2 may supply D (6 bases each). The CDR3 covers 15 residues. The V and J ends lost 4 bases and 3 bases respectively, with 16 bases between them. Looked up from germline, CDR1 is SGHRS and CDR2 is YFSETQ. The CDR3 DNA is TGCGCCAGCAGCGCCGTATTAGGGGGGAAAGAGACCCAGTACTTC. Encoded protein: CASSAVLGGKETQYF.

Details on this clonotype: A read error may produce the germline difference seen at one junction end. The chain recombines TRBV5-1 with TRBJ2-7, with D possibly being TRBD2 (5 bases). The J call is doubtful: the DNA matches TRBJ2-5 better. CDR3 length: 14 residues. The V gene's germline CDR1 is SGHRS and CDR2 YFSETQ. In nucleotides, the CDR3 is TGCGCCAGCAGTTTGGACTGGAATCAAGTGACCCAGTACTTC. It codes for CASSLDWNQVTQYF.

The chain carries TRBV12-3 or TRBV12-4 and TRBJ2-5; D possibly corresponds to TRBD2 (6 bases). V was cut by 7 bases and J by 2 bases, with 11 bases left in between. The CDR3 has 13 residues. As DNA, the CDR3 is TGTGCCAGCACCTTCGGGGGTCAAGAGACCCAGTACTTC. Residues: CASTFGGQETQYF.

This clonotype has a handful of counts. The V gene is TRBV4-3, the J gene TRBJ2-7; TRBD2 agrees at 10 bases. With V trimmed by 2 bases and J by 7 bases, 8 bases remained unmatched. In germline, CDR1 is LGHNA, CDR2 YSLEER. CDR3 length: 15 amino acids. CDR3 DNA sequence: TGCGCCAGCAGCCAAACTATAGCGGGGGGCCAGGAGCAGTACTTC. This encodes CASSQTIAGGQEQYF.